Detailed here is one T cell receptor beta chain. Its antigen is not known. Other DNA sequences in the same sample also yield this CDR3. The data stem from a study of long-term antiretroviral therapy in people with HIV. The study, taken as a whole, reports: Clones with expansion before ART led the repertoire at all time points.

Per individual, the PBMC samples numbered at least one pre-ART and at least two post-ART. The length of the CDR3 is 14 residues. V was clipped by 4 bases and J by 1 base; unmatched bases: 3. CDR1 is SGHRS, CDR2 YFSETQ, per germline. Investigators performed immunoSEQ version v3.0 at survey level. The data were produced by immunoSEQ multiplex PCR, yet TCRdb's version contains in-frame clones alone and is incomplete. Seen here are 20,000 to 25,000 clones, roughly 80% observed once, and the top ten hold around 6%. The receptor was derived from a woman aged 25 to 45 with HIV. The V gene is TRBV5-1, the J gene TRBJ1-1; TRBD1 agrees at 8 bases. The material was unsorted PBMCs, obtained 0.2 years after starting antiretroviral therapy. CDR3 nucleotides: TGCGCCAGCAGCCCGGGGACAGGGAACACTGAAGCTTTCTTT. It yields the protein CASSPGTGNTEAFF.